This T cell receptor beta chain is drawn from a study of blood T cell repertoires in COVID-19. Overall study context: Samples of COVID-19 (acute and convalescent) were obtained from the United States, Italy and Spain. T cells, B-cell-depleted T cells, or PBMCs supplied cDNA or gDNA.

The CDR3 runs 14 residues. Trimming took off 7 bases at V and 6 bases at J, with 15 bases between the two ends. From germline, CDR1 is MNHEY and CDR2 SVGAGI. Methods used by the authors: By means of reference gene primer amplification, nucleated cell counts were estimated. This table comes from immunoSEQ multiplex PCR, and its TCRdb copy is limited to in-frame clones, with some not included. From that table come the V and J calls and clone size; the DNA was used to work out D and trimming. Among 130,000 or so clones listed, roughly 80% were seen once. This receptor was identified in a man over 45 with acute or convalescent COVID-19. This sequence joins TRBV6-5 and TRBJ1-4, with a tentative D call TRBD1 (6 bases). The sample comprised peripheral blood. As DNA, the CDR3 is TGTGCCAGCACCAAGGACAGCGGATATGAAAAACTGTTTTTT. Translating gives CASTKDSGYEKLFF.